This T cell receptor beta chain was profiled in a study of blood T cell repertoires in COVID-19. Study-level background: PBMCs, B-cell-depleted T cells, or T cells were the source of the cDNA or gDNA that made up the material.

This CDR3 is 13 amino acids long. The germline gives CDR1 LNHDA, CDR2 SQIVND (reference sequence). The V and J ends lost 8 bases and 4 bases respectively, with 14 bases between them. In the original workflow: Quantification of nucleated cells was approximated via reference gene primer amplification. This table comes from immunoSEQ multiplex PCR, and its TCRdb copy is limited to in-frame clones, with some not included. V and J calls and clone size come straight from that table; D and trimming were deduced from the DNA. Counted here are about 13,000 clones, under 80% occurring once; the ten biggest clones make up about 43%.

V and J are TRBV19 and TRBJ1-2, with D possibly matching TRBD1 (6 bases). Sequencing input: peripheral blood. The TCR was taken from a woman of 80 years or more with acute or convalescent COVID-19. CDR3 region: CASVRGVGYGYTF. The CDR3 bases are TGTGCCAGTGTCAGGGGAGTAGGCTATGGCTACACCTTC.